These 2 T cell receptor beta chains were sequenced from one sample in a study of blood T cell repertoires in COVID-19. Sequencing used immunoSEQ multiplex PCR; TCRdb keeps in-frame clones, though not all of them. This table holds 160,000 or so clones, approximately 88% found once. Input material: peripheral blood. Source of these receptors: a woman aged 55-69 years who had recovered from COVID-19.

This CDR3 is CASSLLVRGEQYF. CDR3 DNA sequence: TGTGCCAGCAGTTTATTGGTCAGGGGCGAGCAGTACTTC. This chain connects TRBV28 to TRBJ2-7, with D perhaps matching TRBD1 (6 bases). V was cut by 1 base and J by 6 bases, with 10 bases left in between. This CDR3 is built from 13 residues. The germline CDR1 and CDR2 sequences are MDHEN and SYDVKM.

The chain uses TRBV6-5 and TRBJ1-1, with 8 bases that match TRBD1. V lost 4 bases and J lost 3; bases outside the gene matches: 4. Per germline, CDR1 MNHEY and CDR2 SVGAGI. The CDR3 runs 14 residues. The CDR3 nucleotides read TGTGCCAGCAGTTCGTACAGGGGGGACACTGAAGCTTTCTTT. Translated: CASSSYRGDTEAFF.